The 31 T cell receptor beta chains in this list originate from one sample, sequenced in a study of blood T cells in healthy people across ages. Sample-barcoded 5' priming and a J-beta primer mix drove a second PCR of roughly 6 to 12 cycles. MiXCR was run by TCRdb on the 5' RACE reads, yielding one entry per CDR3 protein. The data show 1.5 million to 2 million distinct CDR3 sequences, with about two fifths seen just once and 23% held by the top ten. Sequenced: blood. Source of these receptors: a human donor in good health.

The V call is TRBV10-3, the J call TRBJ1-2, with no clear D. The CDR3 is 13 residues long. V shed 2 bases and J shed 4 bases, with 8 bases lying between them. CDR1 ENHRY and CDR2 SYGVKD come from the germline V gene. Written as DNA, the CDR3 is TGTGCCATCAGTGAGGAACGGGGCTATGGCTACACCTTC. Amino acid sequence: CAISEERGYGYTF.

The V and J genes are TRBV29-1 and TRBJ2-3; TRBD2 matches at 10 bases. CDR3 length: 16 residues. Per germline, CDR1 SQVTM and CDR2 ANQGSEA. Unmatched junction bases numbered 13, after V lost 6 bases and J lost 4 bases. The CDR3 DNA reads TGCAGCGTCATCACCCTTAGCGGGGGGAGGGCAGATACGCAGTATTTT. This translates into CSVITLSGGRADTQYF.

The chain has TRBV7-2 and TRBJ2-1; 8 bases are a match to TRBD2. In germline, CDR1 is SGHTA, CDR2 FQGNSA. The CDR3 is 14 amino acids. V was pared by 2 bases and J by 13 bases, with 10 bases of the junction left unmatched. DNA of the CDR3: TGTGCCAGCAGCTTATGGGGACTAGGAGAGACCCAGTTCTTC. Its translation: CASSLWGLGETQFF.

V is TRBV5-1 and J is TRBJ2-7; 10 bases align to TRBD1. CDR3 length: 14 residues. From germline, CDR1 is SGHRS and CDR2 YFSETQ. The V segment lost 6 bases and the J segment 2 bases; nucleotides outside the gene matches: 5. Here the CDR3 DNA reads TGCGCCAGCAACCGGGACAGGGGCACCTACGAGCAGTACTTC. This translates into CASNRDRGTYEQYF.

This clonotype was detected only a few times. Mismatch with germline at one junction end may stem from a read error. This chain joins TRBV4-3 and TRBJ2-1, with D possibly being TRBD2 (5 bases). The CDR3 is 14 amino acids. Germline CDR1 is LGHNA and CDR2 is YSLEER. The CDR3 here is CAGSQDGELIPQFF. CDR3 coding DNA: TGCGCCGGCAGCCAAGACGGGGAACTGATCCCGCAGTTCTTC.

The chain uses TRBV7-6 and TRBJ1-2; possible D gene TRBD1, 5 bases. CDR1 is SGHVS and CDR2 is FNYEAQ in the germline V gene. Trimming left V 5 bases short and J 6 bases short, with 25 bases between. The CDR3 is 17 amino acids. The CDR3 here is CASSRSGPRGLNDGYTF. CDR3 bases: TGTGCCAGCAGCCGATCCGGCCCACGGGGCCTAAATGATGGCTACACCTTC. The full variable domain, in which reference TRBV7-6 and TRBJ1-2 provide the parts outside the CDR3, is GAGVSQSPRYKVTKRGQDVALRCDPISGHVSLYWYRQALGQGPEFLTYFNYEAQQDKSGLPNDRFSAERPEGSISTLTIQRTEQRDSAMYRCASSRSGPRGLNDGYTFGSGTRLTVV.

The V gene is TRBV15, the J gene TRBJ2-5; D ambiguous. The V end was cut by 1 base, the J end by 0 bases, with 9 bases between. This CDR3 is 15 amino acids long. From germline, CDR1 is LNHNV and CDR2 YYDKDF (reference sequence). CDR3 protein: CATSRGLFYQETQYF. DNA of the CDR3: TGTGCCACCAGCAGAGGACTCTTTTACCAAGAGACCCAGTACTTC.

The chain is built from TRBV7-2 and TRBJ1-2, with 10 positions matching TRBD1. This CDR3 contains 15 residues. The V segment lost 5 bases and the J segment 4 bases; nucleotides outside the gene matches: 7. The germline CDR1 and CDR2 sequences are SGHTA and FQGNSA. CDR3 nucleotide sequence: TGTGCCAGCAGCCCACGTGGACAGGGGGGCTATGGCTACACCTTC. It encodes CASSPRGQGGYGYTF.

This clonotype has just a few counts. This chain joins TRBV6-5 and TRBJ2-3; TRBD2 agrees at 9 bases. V lost 2 bases and J lost 4; bases outside the gene matches: 7. CDR1 MNHEY and CDR2 SVGAGI come from the germline V gene. There are 16 residues in the CDR3. The CDR3 here is CASSYHMRGGPDTQYF. CDR3 in DNA: TGTGCCAGCAGTTACCATATGCGGGGGGGCCCAGATACGCAGTATTTT.

This sequence joins TRBV7-6 and TRBJ2-3, with a possible D match to TRBD2 (5 bases). Deletions cut 8 bases from V and 0 bases from J, with 9 bases between. Germline values: CDR1 SGHVS, CDR2 FNYEAQ. The CDR3 length is 13 residues. The CDR3, as DNA: TGTGCCAGCTCAGGACTGAGCACAGATACGCAGTATTTT. Protein product: CASSGLSTDTQYF.

The chain joins TRBV9 to TRBJ2-1; TRBD1 is a possible D gene (5 bases). The CDR3 is made up of 14 amino acids. Trimming took 0 bases from V and 3 from J, leaving 7 bases between them. CDR1 and CDR2 (germline): SGDLS, YYNGEE. The CDR3 DNA is TGTGCCAGCAGCGTAGAGGGGTACTACAATGAGCAGTTCTTC. This codes for CASSVEGYYNEQFF.

This clonotype was found many times. The rearrangement uses TRBV12-3 or TRBV12-4 and TRBJ2-6, with no clear D. The ends were cut back, 2 bases at V and 2 bases at J, with 4 bases in the middle. The length of the CDR3 is 14 residues. CDR3 sequence reads: CASSLNPGANVLTF. CDR3 DNA sequence: TGTGCCAGCAGTTTAAACCCTGGGGCCAACGTCCTGACTTTC.

A few counts support this clonotype. The V call is TRBV18, the J call TRBJ2-1; TRBD1 or TRBD2 may be the D gene (5 bases each). Deletions cut 4 bases from V and 7 bases from J, with 11 bases between. This CDR3 has 13 residues. Germline V gives CDR1 KGHSH, CDR2 LQKENI. The DNA of the CDR3 is TGTGCCAGCTCACGGGACCGCGAGAATGAGCAGTTCTTC. It specifies CASSRDRENEQFF. Supplemented by reference TRBV18 and TRBJ2-1, the full variable domain reads NAGVMQNPRHLVRRRGQEARLRCSPMKGHSHVYWYRQLPEEGLKFMVYLQKENIIDESGMPKERFSAEFPKEGPSILRIQQVVRGDSAAYFCASSRDRENEQFFGPGTRLTVL.

The chain links TRBV4-1 to TRBJ2-1; perhaps TRBD2 as D (5 bases). V was clipped by 0 bases and J by 9 bases, with 6 bases between them. CDR1 and CDR2 (germline): MGHRA, YSYEKL. The CDR3 consists of 12 residues. The CDR3 region has the DNA TGCGCCAGCAGCCAAGAGGCGGGTGAGCAGTTCTTC. Protein sequence: CASSQEAGEQFF.

The CDR3 here is CASSSQQGFGGYGYTF. The DNA of the CDR3 is TGTGCCAGCAGCTCACAACAGGGGTTTGGGGGGTATGGCTACACCTTC. The chain carries TRBV7-2 and TRBJ1-2; the match to TRBD1 covers 7 bases. This CDR3 is 16 amino acids long. Looked up from germline, CDR1 is SGHTA and CDR2 is FQGNSA. J gave up 5 bases and V 4 bases, and 13 bases lay outside the gene matches.

The genes are TRBV28 and TRBJ2-7; D ambiguous. This CDR3 has 14 amino acids. V lost 7 bases to trimming and J lost 0 bases, with 13 bases between them. Germline loops: CDR1 MDHEN, CDR2 SYDVKM. The CDR3 here is CASIAPGASYEQYF. CDR3 sequence (DNA): TGTGCCAGCATAGCCCCGGGCGCCTCCTACGAGCAGTACTTC.

This clonotype was counted only a few times. V and J are TRBV7-3 and TRBJ2-6; D unclear. Germline CDR1 SGHTA, CDR2 FQGTGA. This CDR3 comprises 16 residues. V dropped 5 bases and J dropped 0 bases, with 11 bases sitting between them. In nucleotides, the CDR3 is TGTGCCAGCAGCGAAGACACTTACTCTGGGGCCAACGTCCTGACTTTC. It encodes CASSEDTYSGANVLTF.

To note about this clonotype: At one end, the junction sequence differs from germline, possibly due to a read error. This chain connects TRBV28 to TRBJ1-2, with a weak D call TRBD1 (6 bases). Germline V CDR1 and CDR2: MDHEN, SYDVKM. The CDR3 spans 17 residues. CDR3: CASSLSLGGTINCGCTF. CDR3 DNA sequence: TGTGCCAGCAGTTTAAGTTTGGGGGGCACGATTAACTGTGGCTGCACCTTC.

The CDR3 loop reads CASSLAIGGYTF. CDR3 DNA sequence: TGTGCCAGCAGCTTAGCGATAGGGGGCTACACCTTC. The chain has TRBV7-2 and TRBJ1-2; D uncertain. With 0 bases removed from V and 8 bases from J, the gap between germline ends came to 7 bases. CDR3 length equals 12 residues. CDR1 and CDR2 from the germline V gene are SGHTA and FQGNSA.

This clonotype appeared a few times. DNA for the CDR3: TGTGCCAGCAGTAGAACTAGCGGGGTTCATGAGCAGTTCTTC. Its protein is CASSRTSGVHEQFF. The chain links TRBV7-8 to TRBJ2-1, with TRBD2 matching over 10 bases. After removal of 6 bases from V and 8 bases from J, the junction contained 7 bases not matched to a gene. The CDR3 totals 14 residues. CDR1 is SGHVS, CDR2 FQNEAQ, per germline.

The chain has TRBV6-2 or TRBV6-3 and TRBJ2-5, with a weak D call TRBD1 (6 bases). The germline gives CDR1 MNHEY, CDR2 SVGEGT. CDR3 length: 14 amino acids. Deletions cut 6 bases from V and 3 bases from J, with 14 bases between. For the CDR3, the DNA is TGTGCCAGCAGAGACGGACAGTTAGAAGAGACCCAGTACTTC. Its protein product is CASRDGQLEETQYF.

This clonotype was seen a few times. The V and J genes are TRBV5-1 and TRBJ1-2; D is possibly TRBD1 (5 bases). The CDR3 length is 14 residues. V gave up 0 bases and J gave up 3 bases, with 9 bases separating them. The V gene's germline CDR1 is SGHRS and CDR2 YFSETQ. The CDR3 region is CASSLETTDYGYTF. CDR3 nucleotides: TGCGCCAGCAGCTTGGAAACGACAGACTATGGCTACACCTTC.

The genes are TRBV12-3 or TRBV12-4 and TRBJ1-1, with D uncertain. V lost 0 bases and J 1 base, leaving 15 bases between the germline ends. The CDR3 runs to 17 residues. The CDR3 bases are TGTGCCAGCAGTTTAGCCATCTCGGTGGACGAGAACACTGAAGCTTTCTTT. It encodes CASSLAISVDENTEAFF.

A single count supports this clonotype. The rearrangement joins TRBV3-1 to TRBJ1-1, with D perhaps TRBD1 (6 bases). The CDR3 is made up of 14 amino acids. V lost 3 bases and J 2 bases, leaving 10 bases between the germline ends. The germline V gene has CDR1 LGHDT and CDR2 YNNKEL (reference sequence). CDR3: CASSHRQANTEAFF. The DNA of the CDR3 is TGTGCCAGCAGCCACAGACAGGCCAACACTGAAGCTTTCTTT.

This chain connects TRBV20-1 to TRBJ1-2; a weak D match, TRBD1 (6 bases). The CDR3 length is 13 residues. V lost 4 bases, J lost 2 bases, and 11 bases lay in between. Germline CDR1 and CDR2: DFQATT and SNEGSKA (reference sequence). For the CDR3, the DNA is TGCAGTGCTAACGGGGGCGTAAACTATGGCTACACCTTC. Protein product: CSANGGVNYGYTF.

This clonotype appeared a few times. V and J are TRBV20-1 and TRBJ2-1; a weak D match, TRBD1 (5 bases). CDR1 and CDR2 (germline): DFQATT, SNEGSKA (reference sequence). Trimming left V 2 bases short and J 0 bases short, with 11 bases between. The CDR3 spans 15 residues. CDR3 nucleotides: TGCAGTGCTAGATATAGACAGTCCTCCTACAATGAGCAGTTCTTC. Amino acid sequence: CSARYRQSSYNEQFF.

This clonotype showed up many times. The V and J genes are TRBV6-2 or TRBV6-3 and TRBJ2-3; D is unclear. V was trimmed by 2 bases and J by 5 bases, leaving 17 bases between them. In germline, CDR1 is MNHEY, CDR2 SVGEGT. The CDR3 runs to 16 residues. CDR3 loop: CASSYPRESFQDTQYF. Here the CDR3 DNA reads TGTGCCAGCAGTTACCCCCGTGAAAGTTTCCAAGATACGCAGTATTTT.

This clonotype was observed a handful of times. The chain employs TRBV19 and TRBJ1-6; 8 positions agree with TRBD1. The CDR3 covers 16 residues. Germline V gives CDR1 LNHDA, CDR2 SQIVND (reference sequence). V was clipped by 2 bases and J by 9 bases; unmatched bases: 9. The CDR3 is CASSISGQGLGSPLHF. CDR3 nucleotides: TGTGCCAGTAGTATATCCGGACAGGGATTGGGTTCACCCCTCCACTTT.

The rearrangement uses TRBV4-3 and TRBJ2-3; 10 nucleotides match TRBD2. Trimming cost V 0 bases and J 6 bases; bases outside gene matches: 9. Per the germline V gene, CDR1 is LGHNA and CDR2 is YSLEER. CDR3 length: 17 residues. This CDR3 reads CASSQESPSGGGDTQYF. CDR3 sequence (DNA): TGCGCCAGCAGCCAAGAATCGCCTAGCGGGGGTGGGGATACGCAGTATTTT.

The table lists this clonotype with a few counts. The V gene is TRBV27, the J gene TRBJ1-4; no definite D call. V was pared by 6 bases and J by 8 bases, with 19 bases between. Germline V lookup: CDR1 MNHEY, CDR2 SMNVEV (reference sequence). This CDR3 comprises 15 residues. CDR3 sequence: CASSRYAARGEKLFF. In nucleotides, the CDR3 is TGTGCCAGCAGCCGCTATGCAGCCCGTGGGGAAAAACTGTTTTTT.

CDR3 protein: CASSPDRGSYNSPLHF. The CDR3 DNA is TGTGCCAGCTCCCCAGACAGGGGCTCCTATAATTCACCCCTCCACTTT. The rearrangement links TRBV18 to TRBJ1-6, with 8 bases aligning to TRBD1. CDR1 is KGHSH, CDR2 LQKENI, per germline. The V segment lost 6 bases and the J segment 0 bases; nucleotides outside the gene matches: 4. There are 16 residues in the CDR3. The full variable domain, in which reference TRBV18 and TRBJ1-6 provide the parts outside the CDR3, is NAGVMQNPRHLVRRRGQEARLRCSPMKGHSHVYWYRQLPEEGLKFMVYLQKENIIDESGMPKERFSAEFPKEGPSILRIQQVVRGDSAAYFCASSPDRGSYNSPLHFGNGTRLTVT.